The 10 T cell receptor beta chains in this list originate from one sample, sequenced in a study of blood T cells in healthy people across ages. The authors ran a second PCR of roughly 6 to 11 cycles using a sample-barcoded 5' primer and a J-beta primer mix. TCRdb fed the 5' RACE reads into MiXCR, producing one record per CDR3 protein. In the table there are some 850,000 distinct CDR3 sequences, 20% to 30% of which are singletons. These data are also associated with another study on T cells of mothers and their children.

Sequences were obtained from blood. The receptors come from a boy younger than 18 in good health.

J is TRBJ2-5 and V is TRBV5-1; D tentatively reads TRBD1 or TRBD2 (5 bases each). The CDR3 is made up of 16 amino acids. Germline V gene data show CDR1 as SGHRS and CDR2 as YFSETQ. With 3 bases removed from V and 0 bases from J, the gap between germline ends came to 15 bases. The CDR3 loop reads CASSWTGTGYQETQYF. CDR3 DNA: TGCGCCAGCAGCTGGACCGGGACGGGGTACCAAGAGACCCAGTACTTC.

This chain uses TRBV20-1 with TRBJ2-5; 9 bases match TRBD1. The CDR3 has 14 residues. Germline lookup yields CDR1 DFQATT and CDR2 SNEGSKA (reference sequence). The J segment lost 5 bases and the V segment lost 5 bases, leaving 9 bases of the junction unmatched. CDR3: CSAGPGTGTETQYF. The CDR3 nucleotides are TGCAGTGCTGGCCCCGGGACAGGGACGGAGACCCAGTACTTC.

Here the CDR3 reads CASSLRPVTYNEQFF. In nucleotides, the CDR3 is TGTGCCAGCAGTTTAAGGCCAGTGACCTACAATGAGCAGTTCTTC. The rearrangement joins TRBV27 to TRBJ2-1, with D uncertain. V shed 2 bases and J shed 2 bases, with 10 bases lying between them. The germline V gene encodes CDR1 MNHEY and CDR2 SMNVEV (reference sequence). This CDR3 is 15 amino acids long.

This sequence joins TRBV28 and TRBJ1-4; 7 bases line up with TRBD1. The germline gives CDR1 MDHEN, CDR2 SYDVKM. V shed 5 bases, J shed 5 bases, and the junction held 11 bases outside the gene matches. The CDR3 totals 16 residues. The CDR3 is CASSELRDSLNEKLFF. CDR3 coding DNA: TGTGCCAGCAGTGAGCTGAGGGACAGCTTAAATGAAAAACTGTTTTTT.

This clonotype was found a few times. V gene TRBV5-1 combines with J gene TRBJ1-1, with D maybe TRBD1 (5 bases). Germline V lookup: CDR1 SGHRS, CDR2 YFSETQ. The CDR3 runs to 19 residues. V lost 5 bases, J lost 1 base, and 27 bases lay in between. The DNA for the CDR3 is TGCGCCAGCAGTCGGAGGGCCCTTCTCAGGGAAATAAGGAACACTGAAGCTTTCTTT. Its protein product is CASSRRALLREIRNTEAFF.

The V gene is TRBV20-1, the J gene TRBJ2-4; 9 positions match TRBD1. Germline V gives CDR1 DFQATT, CDR2 SNEGSKA (reference sequence). This CDR3 is built from 16 residues. With V trimmed by 3 bases and J by 2 bases, 8 bases remained unmatched. CDR3 sequence: CSASRGGQGTKNIQYF. In DNA form, the CDR3 reads TGCAGTGCTAGTAGGGGGGGACAGGGAACCAAAAACATTCAGTACTTC.

This clonotype came up a few times. This chain joins TRBV7-9 and TRBJ2-6; no clear D gene. Germline V lookup: CDR1 SEHNR, CDR2 FQNEAQ (reference sequence). The ends were cut back, 2 bases at V and 6 bases at J, with 8 bases in the middle. This CDR3 region has 14 residues. CDR3 DNA sequence: TGTGCCAGCAGCTTAAGTGCCCCGGCCAACGTCCTGACTTTC. Its translation is CASSLSAPANVLTF.

This chain uses TRBV6-2 or TRBV6-3 with TRBJ1-5; TRBD1 is a possible D gene (6 bases). V lost 6 bases and J lost 2, with 11 bases in between. CDR3 length equals 14 residues. Germline CDR1 and CDR2: MNHEY and SVGEGT. DNA of the CDR3: TGTGCCAGCAGACCGGGACACCGCAATCAGCCCCAGCATTTT. Translated, it gives CASRPGHRNQPQHF.

The gene calls are TRBV7-8 and TRBJ2-5; 10 nucleotides match TRBD2. This CDR3 has 18 amino acids. The V segment lost 6 bases and the J segment 2 bases; nucleotides outside the gene matches: 15. The germline V gene encodes CDR1 SGHVS and CDR2 FQNEAQ. The CDR3 region is CASRRRRFSGGGQETQYF. The CDR3 region has the DNA TGTGCCAGCAGACGACGGAGATTCAGCGGGGGGGGTCAAGAGACCCAGTACTTC.

The chain is built from TRBV19 and TRBJ2-5, with D tentatively TRBD2 (5 bases). Gene TRBJ2-1 matches the end of the DNA better, so the J call may be wrong. CDR3 length: 14 residues. The germline gives CDR1 LNHDA, CDR2 SQIVND (reference sequence). The CDR3 DNA sequence: TGTGCCAGTAAACGGGGTGGGAGCCTCAATGAGCAGTTCTTC. It specifies CASKRGGSLNEQFF.